The T cell receptor beta chain under discussion was sequenced for a study of vaccination effects on CD4 cells after COVID-19 (dated by TCRdb to 2022 to 2024). Context from the whole study: Two doses of either the BNT162b2 or the mRNA-1273 mRNA SARS-CoV-2 vaccine were administered to participants. The study compared SARS-CoV-2 spike-specific CD4+ TCR repertoires before and after mRNA vaccination in COVID-19 convalescent patients and infection-naive vaccine recipients. The full study included 9 to 10 COVID-19 convalescent patients and a handful of SARS-CoV-2-naive healthy vaccine recipients. Cultures from other donors in the study were sequenced with the Oncomine TCR Beta short-read assay on an Illumina iSeq 100.

Library construction relied on the immunoSEQ multiplex PCR assay. DNA from the cultured and isolated CD4+ T cells underwent TCR beta CDR3 sequencing. As for the authors' bioinformatics: Non-productive TCR sequences were discarded, and reads were trimmed to the CDR3 region, with only CDR3s of 7 or more amino acids retained. Antigen-specific clonotypes were identified with the MANAFEST web app by comparing expansion in peptide wells against reference cultures. Positive clones required FDR<0.05 expansion versus reference and all other wells, odds ratio above 5, and frequency above 0.1% in two replicate wells. Cross-reactive clonotypes were defined as significantly expanded in SARS-CoV-2 spike wells and in at least one common cold coronavirus spike condition. Using the stringdist R package, CDR3 similarity was measured by Levenshtein distance, and unrooted trees were constructed with ape in R 3.6.1. What TCRdb holds here is the immuneACCESS table cut down to in-frame rearrangements. Part of the clones is not present; checked against another copy, under half of the missing clones reflect an unresolved V gene, and the others are unexplained. That table gives V, J and clone size, and the DNA gave D and trimming. Recorded for this sample are tens of thousands of clones; under 75% of them occurred a single time. Approximately 12% of the sample belongs to the ten largest clones.

In the ViraFEST assay, PBMC were stimulated with viral peptide pools, and TCR sequencing was then used to find antigen-specific CD4+ T cell clonotypes based on their expansion. After more than nine days of culture, CD4+ T cells were isolated with the EasySep CD4+ T cell isolation kit. None of the healthy vaccine recipients had a prior SARS-CoV-2 infection, which was confirmed by nucleocapsid antibody tests that came back negative both before and after vaccination. Some 2 million PBMC per well were cultured with approximately 10 ug/ml peptides in IMDM containing around 5.3% human AB serum, about 9 IU/ml IL-2 and gentamicin. Half of the culture medium was replaced with fresh IL-2-containing medium on days 3 and 7. Each peptide stimulation condition was cultured in triplicate wells unless otherwise noted. Using Ficoll-Paque Plus gradient centrifugation, PBMC were separated from whole blood and then either used fresh or cryopreserved at -140C. The overlapping peptide pools covered the spike proteins of SARS-CoV-2 as well as those of the common cold coronaviruses HCoV-NL63, HCoV-OC43 and HCoV-229E. The QIAamp micro DNA kit was used to extract genomic DNA from the cultured CD4+ T cells.

From its cysteine to its phenylalanine, the CDR3 spans 14 amino acids. Only the CDR3 part of the read is kept: 42 bases, read in frame from the first base. Germline trimming: 5 bases from V, 4 bases from J; junction bases outside gene matches: 7. The germline V gene (reference sequence) specifies SEHNR as CDR1 and FQNEAQ as CDR2. This clone was detected a few times. Its antigen remains unidentified. One base away there is no much larger clone; base qualities are not given. What the authors observed across the whole study: At late post-vaccination timepoints, both infection-induced and vaccine-induced clones showed marked clonal contraction, consistent with waning T cell responses. Among healthy vaccine recipients, nearly all vaccine-induced clones were SARS-CoV-2 mono-reactive, and only 1 of 255 was cross-reactive with common cold coronaviruses. Limitations of the study were the small number of convalescent patients and the absence of early post-infection timepoints.

The chain was built from TRBV7-9 and TRBJ2-7; TRBD1 fits 8 bases in the junction. Material: CD4+ T cells from PBMCs cultured with HCoV-OC43 spike peptides, obtained before COVID-19 vaccination. The cell subset or site label on this specimen signifies: HCoV-OC43 spike overlapping peptide pool stimulation. The source of this sequence is a human donor who received a COVID-19 vaccine. The CDR3 in this case is CASSPTGVEYEQYF. DNA sequence: TGTGCCAGCAGCCCGACAGGGGTTGAGTACGAGCAGTACTTC.